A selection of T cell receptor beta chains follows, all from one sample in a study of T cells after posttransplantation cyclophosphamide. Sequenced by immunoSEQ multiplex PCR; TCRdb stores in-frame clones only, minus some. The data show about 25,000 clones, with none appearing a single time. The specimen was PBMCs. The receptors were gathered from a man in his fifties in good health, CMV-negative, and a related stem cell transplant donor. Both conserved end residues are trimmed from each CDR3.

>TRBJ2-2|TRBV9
ASSPRSGANTGELF
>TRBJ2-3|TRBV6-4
ASSDSGTGKDTQY
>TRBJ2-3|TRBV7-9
ASSSTSGGTDTQY
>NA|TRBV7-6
ASSLGTASYEQY
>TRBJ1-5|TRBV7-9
ASSLGGAGGSQPQH
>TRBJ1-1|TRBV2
ASTVMTGGTNTEAF
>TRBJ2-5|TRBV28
ASSFQLKTQY
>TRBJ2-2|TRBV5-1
ASSSPSDRGGTTGELF
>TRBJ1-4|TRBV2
ANSLGVATNEKLF
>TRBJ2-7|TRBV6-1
ASTEGTGSSYEQY
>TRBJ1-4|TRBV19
ASLPGGAEGEKLF
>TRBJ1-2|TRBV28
ASSQRDRADYGYT
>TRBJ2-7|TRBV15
ATSSLLGRGTGRNEQY
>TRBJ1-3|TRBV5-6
ASSPTGGPGNTIY
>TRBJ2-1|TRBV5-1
ASSLQVAASYNEQF
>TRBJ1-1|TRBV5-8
ASFLYTEAF
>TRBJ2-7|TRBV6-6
ASSPGTGRYEQY
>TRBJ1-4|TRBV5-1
ASSLASGQGGEKLF
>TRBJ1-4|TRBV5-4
ASSYGQGANEKLF
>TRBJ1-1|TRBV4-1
ASSLRDRANTEAF
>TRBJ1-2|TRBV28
ASRKPGQGVDGYT
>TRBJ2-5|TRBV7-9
ASSRTSQETQY
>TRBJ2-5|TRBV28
ASGGGPSGQY
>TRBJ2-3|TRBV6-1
ASSTTGTDTQY
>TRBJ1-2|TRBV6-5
ASSYGGTYGYT
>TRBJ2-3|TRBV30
AWSVSVDTQY
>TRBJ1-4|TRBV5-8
ASSQGQGVLYEKLF
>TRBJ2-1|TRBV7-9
ASSLPLPLTSGRGNEQF
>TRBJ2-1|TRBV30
AWRALTGDHNEQF
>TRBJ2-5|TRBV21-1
ASSTLPTGRLAGKQETQY
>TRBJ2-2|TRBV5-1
ASSLVVSANTGELF
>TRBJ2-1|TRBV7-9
ASSIPTSGGNEQF
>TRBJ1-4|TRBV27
ASSLLWGGAKEKLF
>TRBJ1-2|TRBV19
ASSPGTGGRGGYT
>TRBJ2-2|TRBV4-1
ASRAGANTGELF
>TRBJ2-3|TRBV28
ASSPVGGGRADTQY
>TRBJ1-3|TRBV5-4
ASSGKQGATDGNTIY
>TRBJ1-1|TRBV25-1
ASSRTGRTEAF
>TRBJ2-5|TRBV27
ASSSLTTYQETQY
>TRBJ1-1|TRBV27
ASTGGQLNTEAF
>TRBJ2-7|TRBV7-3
ASSATGSYEQY
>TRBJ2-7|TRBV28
ASSPPPAGAGEQY
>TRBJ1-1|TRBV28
ASSLYARANTEAF
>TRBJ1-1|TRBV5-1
ASSPQQGRTEAF
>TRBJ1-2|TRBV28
ASSLGAVYGYT
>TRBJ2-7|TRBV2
ASSEQDYEQY
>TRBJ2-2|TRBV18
ASSPPGGRDTGELF
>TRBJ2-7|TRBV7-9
ASSPGTSGTVRGYEQY
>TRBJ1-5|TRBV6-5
ASSSSGIQPQH
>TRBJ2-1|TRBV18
ASSPPGGAEQF
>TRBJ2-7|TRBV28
ASSKQREQY
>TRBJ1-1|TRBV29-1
SVEREETEAF
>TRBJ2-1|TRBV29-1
SARTSGGTLSSYNEQF
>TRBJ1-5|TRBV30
AWSSGAAQPQH
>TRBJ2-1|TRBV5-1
ASSRGGTGPYNEQF
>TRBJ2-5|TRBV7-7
ASSAIADRGRETQY
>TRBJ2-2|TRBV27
ATQYSGTGELF